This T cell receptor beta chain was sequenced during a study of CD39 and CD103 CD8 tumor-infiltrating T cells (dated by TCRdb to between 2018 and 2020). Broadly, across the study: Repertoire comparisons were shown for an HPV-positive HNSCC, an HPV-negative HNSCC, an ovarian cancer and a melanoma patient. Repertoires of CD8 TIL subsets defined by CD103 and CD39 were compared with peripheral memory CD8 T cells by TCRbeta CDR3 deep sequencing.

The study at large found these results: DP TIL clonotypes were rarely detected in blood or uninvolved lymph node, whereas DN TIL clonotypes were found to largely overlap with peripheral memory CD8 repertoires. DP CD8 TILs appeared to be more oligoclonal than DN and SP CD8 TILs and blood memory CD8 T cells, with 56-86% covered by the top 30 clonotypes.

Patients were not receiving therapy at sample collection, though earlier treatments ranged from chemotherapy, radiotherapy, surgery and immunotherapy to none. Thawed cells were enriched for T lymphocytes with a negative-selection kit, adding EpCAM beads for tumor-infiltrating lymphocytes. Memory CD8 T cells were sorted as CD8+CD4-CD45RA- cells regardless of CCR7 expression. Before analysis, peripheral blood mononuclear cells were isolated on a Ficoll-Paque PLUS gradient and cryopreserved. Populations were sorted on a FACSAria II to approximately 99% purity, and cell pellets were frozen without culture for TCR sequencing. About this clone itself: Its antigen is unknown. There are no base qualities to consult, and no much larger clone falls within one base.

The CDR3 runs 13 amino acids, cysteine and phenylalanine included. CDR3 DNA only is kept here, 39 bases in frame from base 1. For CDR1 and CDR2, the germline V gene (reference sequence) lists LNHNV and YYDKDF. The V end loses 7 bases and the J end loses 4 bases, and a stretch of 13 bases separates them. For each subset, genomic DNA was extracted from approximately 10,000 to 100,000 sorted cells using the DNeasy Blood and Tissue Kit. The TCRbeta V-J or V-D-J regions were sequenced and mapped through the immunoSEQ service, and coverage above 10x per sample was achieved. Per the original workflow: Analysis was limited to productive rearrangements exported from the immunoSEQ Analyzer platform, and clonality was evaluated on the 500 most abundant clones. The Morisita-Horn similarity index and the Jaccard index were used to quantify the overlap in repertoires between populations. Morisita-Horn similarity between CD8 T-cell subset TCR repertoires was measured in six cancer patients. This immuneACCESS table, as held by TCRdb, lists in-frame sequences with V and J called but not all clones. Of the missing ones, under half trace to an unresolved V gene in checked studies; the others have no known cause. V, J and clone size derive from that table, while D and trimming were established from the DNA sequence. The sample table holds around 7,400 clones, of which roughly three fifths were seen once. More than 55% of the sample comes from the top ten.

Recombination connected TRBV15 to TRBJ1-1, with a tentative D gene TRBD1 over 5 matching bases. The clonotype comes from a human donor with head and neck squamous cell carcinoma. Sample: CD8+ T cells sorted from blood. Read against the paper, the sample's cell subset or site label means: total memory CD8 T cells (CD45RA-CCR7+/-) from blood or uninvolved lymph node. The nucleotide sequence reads TGTGCCACCAAGGGGCCCGGTGGCACTGAAGCTTTCTTT. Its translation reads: CATKGPGGTEAFF.